This paragraph covers one T cell receptor (beta chain) sequence. The entry originates in a study of OX40 agonist ivuxolimab in advanced cancers. Overall study: Patients received intravenous ivuxolimab every 2 weeks at 0.01 to 10 mg/kg.

Sequencing was performed with immunoSEQ multiplex PCR; in TCRdb, only in-frame clones are kept and a portion is missing. The profile shows some 50,000 clones, 70% to 90% of them singletons. Cycle 7 day 1, cycle 4 day 1, and baseline were the timepoints at which blood was sampled. The CDR3 covers 17 residues. V was shortened by 1 base and J by 2 bases, with 14 bases between the two germline ends. Per the germline V gene, CDR1 is SGHAT and CDR2 is FQNNGV. Specimen: CD4+ or CD8+ T cells sorted from blood, collected in a trial of the OX40 agonist ivuxolimab. The TCR sequence derives from an adult with an advanced solid tumor such as melanoma, head and neck, liver or kidney cancer. J is TRBJ2-2 and V is TRBV11-2; D ambiguous. The CDR3 region is CASSLALRRPNTGELFF. The CDR3 DNA reads TGTGCCAGCAGCTTAGCCCTCCGCAGGCCTAACACCGGGGAGCTGTTTTTT.